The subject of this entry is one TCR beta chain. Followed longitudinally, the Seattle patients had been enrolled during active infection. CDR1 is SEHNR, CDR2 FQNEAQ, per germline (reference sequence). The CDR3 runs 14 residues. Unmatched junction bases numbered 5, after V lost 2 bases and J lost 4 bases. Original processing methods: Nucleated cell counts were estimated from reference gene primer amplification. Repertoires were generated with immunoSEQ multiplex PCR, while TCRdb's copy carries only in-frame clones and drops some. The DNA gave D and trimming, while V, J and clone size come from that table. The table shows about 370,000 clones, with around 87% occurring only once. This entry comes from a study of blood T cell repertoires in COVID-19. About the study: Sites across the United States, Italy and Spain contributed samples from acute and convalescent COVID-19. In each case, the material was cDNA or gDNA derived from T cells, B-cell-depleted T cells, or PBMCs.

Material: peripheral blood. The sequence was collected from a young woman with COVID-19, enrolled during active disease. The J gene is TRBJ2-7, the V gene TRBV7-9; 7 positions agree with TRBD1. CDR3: CASSLTQGEYEQYF. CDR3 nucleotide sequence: TGTGCCAGCAGCTTAACCCAGGGGGAATACGAGCAGTACTTC.